Listed below are T cell receptor beta chains from one sample, sequenced in a study of T-cell reconstitution after alpha-beta-depleted transplantation in children. Each CDR3 protein gets one entry after TCRdb re-called the PCR reads with MiXCR. This table holds some 280,000 distinct CDR3 sequences, approximately 9.6% found once. This sample comprised PBMCs from the stem cell graft donor, obtained from the stem cell graft. All receptors come from a human donor who donated a stem cell graft to a child with SCID. Both conserved end residues are part of each CDR3. The D gene is left open where the match is weak. Expanded clones get a size class; other rows say once, few or many, or leave the size out.

D gene	clone size	V gene	J gene	CDR3 protein	CDR3 DNA
-	-	TRBV2	TRBJ1-2	CASSDAGTGNYGYTF	TGTGCCAGCAGTGACGCCGGTACGGGGAACTATGGCTACACCTTC
-	few	TRBV20-1	TRBJ1-2	CSAREPEGGVHGYTF	TGCAGTGCTAGAGAACCAGAGGGTGGTGTTCATGGCTACACCTTC
-	-	TRBV10-3	TRBJ2-3	CAISLPHTDTQYF	TGTGCCATCAGCCTTCCTCATACAGATACGCAGTATTTT
TRBD2	few	TRBV5-1	TRBJ2-5	CASSLLAGGLQETQYF	TGCGCCAGCAGCCTCCTAGCGGGGGGCCTTCAAGAGACCCAGTACTTC
-	-	TRBV10-3	TRBJ2-7	CAIRGDYEQYF	TGTGCCATCAGGGGGGATTACGAGCAGTACTTC
-	few	TRBV27	TRBJ2-5	CASSLGGRVMETQYF	TGTGCCAGCAGTCTCGGGGGGCGCGTCATGGAGACCCAGTACTTC
-	few	TRBV5-1	TRBJ2-3	CASSSVTTDTQYF	TGCGCCAGCAGCTCCGTAACTACAGATACGCAGTATTTT
-	-	TRBV29-1	TRBJ2-5	CSVWGLETQNF	TGCAGCGTGTGGGGATTGGAGACCCAGAACTTC
-	-	TRBV12-3/TRBV12-4	TRBJ2-1	CASSASRTSYNEQFF	TGTGCCAGCAGTGCGAGCCGAACCTCCTACAATGAGCAGTTCTTC
TRBD2	-	TRBV12-3/TRBV12-4	TRBJ2-1	CASSFLAGSVNEQFF	TGTGCCAGCAGTTTTCTAGCGGGGTCTGTCAATGAGCAGTTCTTC
TRBD1	few	TRBV5-1	TRBJ2-7	CASSRRDRADEQYF	TGCGCCAGCAGCCGCCGGGACAGGGCGGACGAGCAGTACTTC
TRBD2	-	TRBV5-1	TRBJ2-7	CASSPEGLYEQYF	TGCGCCAGTTCCCCCGAGGGACTATACGAGCAGTACTTC
-	few	TRBV20-1	TRBJ1-1	CSANQGTNTEAFF	TGCAGTGCTAATCAGGGGACGAACACTGAAGCTTTCTTT
-	-	TRBV19	TRBJ1-5	CASSIPPGERPQHF	TGTGCCAGTAGTATACCCCCGGGGGAAAGGCCCCAGCATTTT
TRBD1	-	TRBV20-1	TRBJ1-4	CSASNPGQGGEKLFF	TGCAGTGCTTCCAACCCGGGACAGGGCGGCGAAAAACTGTTTTTT
-	few	TRBV11-1	TRBJ2-1	CASSVIDEQFF	TGTGCCAGCAGCGTGATAGATGAGCAGTTCTTC
-	once	TRBV7-9	TRBJ2-1	CASSNPGTVNRDEQFF	TGTGCCAGCAGCAATCCGGGAACGGTGAATAGGGATGAGCAGTTCTTC
-	-	TRBV4-1	TRBJ2-4	CASSQGLRKTKNIQYF	TGCGCCAGCAGCCAAGGTCTGAGGAAGACCAAAAACATTCAGTACTTC
-	few	TRBV27	TRBJ1-3	CASSPSAHSGNTIYF	TGTGCCAGCAGCCCCTCGGCCCACTCTGGAAACACCATATATTTT
TRBD1	few	TRBV12-3/TRBV12-4	TRBJ2-5	CASSPRTGRQTQYF	TGTGCCAGCAGTCCCCGGACAGGGCGTCAGACCCAGTACTTC
TRBD2	-	TRBV4-2	TRBJ2-7	CASSQEGGGAWEQYF	TGTGCCAGCAGCCAAGAGGGCGGGGGGGCTTGGGAGCAGTACTTC
-	many	TRBV5-1	TRBJ2-5	CASSPGLWGANEETQYF	TGCGCCAGCAGCCCAGGCCTCTGGGGGGCGAACGAAGAGACCCAGTACTTC
TRBD1	-	TRBV5-4	TRBJ2-5	CACSPGDRDLQETQYF	TGTGCCTGCAGCCCGGGGGACAGGGATCTTCAAGAGACCCAGTACTTC
-	-	TRBV12-3/TRBV12-4	TRBJ1-1	CASSRGSWFRGDTEAFF	TGTGCCAGCAGCCGGGGGTCATGGTTTAGAGGAGACACTGAAGCTTTCTTT
-	many	TRBV13	TRBJ2-5	CASSIRTKETQYF	TGTGCCAGCAGCATTCGGACCAAAGAGACCCAGTACTTC
-	many	TRBV12-3/TRBV12-4	TRBJ2-2	CASSFSGELFF	TGTGCCAGCAGTTTCAGCGGGGAGCTGTTTTTT
TRBD1	many	TRBV14	TRBJ2-2	CASSRRGTGGTGELFF	TGTGCCAGCAGCCGACGTGGGACAGGGGGCACCGGGGAGCTGTTTTTT
TRBD1	few	TRBV12-5	TRBJ1-5	CASAPGQGFYQPQHF	TGTGCTAGTGCCCCCGGACAGGGCTTTTATCAGCCCCAGCATTTT
-	-	TRBV10-3	TRBJ2-5	CAIMVETQETQYF	TGTGCCATCATGGTAGAAACCCAAGAGACCCAGTACTTC
-	-	TRBV19	TRBJ2-6	CASSIRGVSSGANVLTF	TGTGCCAGTAGTATCCGCGGGGTGAGCTCTGGGGCCAACGTCCTGACTTTC
TRBD1	many	TRBV4-1	TRBJ2-2	CASSPGQYTGELFF	TGCGCCAGCAGCCCGGGACAGTACACCGGGGAGCTGTTTTTT
-	few	TRBV5-5	TRBJ2-1	CASSSSGLSNEQFF	TGTGCCAGCAGCTCCTCGGGGTTGAGCAATGAGCAGTTCTTC
-	few	TRBV5-1	TRBJ2-2	CASSLGWVGELFF	TGCGCCAGCAGCTTGGGCTGGGTCGGGGAGCTGTTTTTT
TRBD1	many	TRBV7-6	TRBJ1-6	CASSATGLDSPLHF	TGTGCCAGCAGCGCGACAGGGTTGGACTCACCCCTCCACTTT
-	few	TRBV10-1	TRBJ2-1	CASSESRFGVTNEQFF	TGCGCCAGCAGTGAGTCGCGGTTTGGGGTAACGAATGAGCAGTTCTTC
TRBD2	many	TRBV29-1	TRBJ2-1	CSVETLAGGPYNEQFF	TGCAGCGTTGAAACTCTAGCGGGGGGGCCTTACAATGAGCAGTTCTTC
-	-	TRBV7-8	TRBJ2-3	CASSLVSATDTQYF	TGTGCCAGCAGCTTAGTTTCCGCCACAGATACGCAGTATTTT
TRBD1	few	TRBV4-2	TRBJ1-5	CASSQEDRGQPQHF	TGTGCCAGCAGCCAAGAGGACAGGGGTCAGCCCCAGCATTTT
TRBD1	-	TRBV6-5	TRBJ2-1	CASSYSGTGGIDEQFF	TGTGCCAGCAGTTATTCCGGGACAGGGGGTATCGATGAGCAGTTCTTC
-	-	TRBV12-3/TRBV12-4	TRBJ2-3	CASSLVGAVSTDTQYF	TGTGCCAGCAGTTTAGTTGGTGCGGTCTCAACGGATACGCAGTATTTT
-	few	TRBV14	TRBJ2-1	CASSARVGSYNEQFF	TGTGCCAGCAGCGCCAGGGTCGGGTCCTACAATGAGCAGTTCTTC
TRBD2	many	TRBV28	TRBJ2-5	CASSSGLAGGRETQYF	TGTGCCAGCAGTTCGGGACTAGCGGGGGGGCGAGAGACCCAGTACTTC
TRBD2	few	TRBV7-3	TRBJ2-2	CASTSYTLGGITGELFF	TGTGCCAGCACTTCGTACACCCTGGGGGGGATCACCGGGGAGCTGTTTTTT
-	few	TRBV25-1	TRBJ1-6	CASSEKRGINSPLHF	TGTGCCAGCAGTGAAAAGAGAGGGATCAATTCACCCCTCCACTTT
-	-	TRBV20-1	TRBJ2-7	CSAGRSSYEQYF	TGCAGTGCAGGGCGGAGCTCCTACGAGCAGTACTTC
-	-	TRBV7-9	TRBJ2-7	CASSRGGHEQYF	TGTGCCAGCAGCAGGGGGGGCCACGAGCAGTACTTC